The T cell receptor (beta chain) under discussion was sequenced for a study of T cell repertoires in aging, cancer and after chemotherapy. Study at large: Healthy donor repertoires were recorded over several months to years and showed clear clonal overlap. Study-wide points: Rebound thymic output was suggested by rising median generation probability during chemotherapy in each cancer cohort.

Germline V gives CDR1 MNHEY, CDR2 SVGEGT. The CDR3 is 15 residues long. V lost 0 bases to trimming and J lost 10 bases, with 13 bases between them. TCR beta rearrangements were amplified from peripheral blood genomic DNA. A mixed TRB-A/B primer pool amplified rearranged TRB by multiplex touch-down PCR. TCRdb independently ran MiXCR on the multiplex PCR reads; one entry per CDR3 protein. The sample consists of 7,000 to 9,500 distinct CDR3 sequences, approximately 31% of them appearing once. In the case of this clonotype: The antigen is not known.

The receptor was derived from a human donor in good health. The donor label of this sample is uncertain. The source material was blood. The chain uses TRBV6-2 or TRBV6-3 and TRBJ1-6; TRBD1 might be the D (5 bases). CDR3 bases: TGTGCCAGCAGTTACTCTGCAGGGATCTTGTCACCCCTCCACTTT. This sequence encodes CASSYSAGILSPLHF.